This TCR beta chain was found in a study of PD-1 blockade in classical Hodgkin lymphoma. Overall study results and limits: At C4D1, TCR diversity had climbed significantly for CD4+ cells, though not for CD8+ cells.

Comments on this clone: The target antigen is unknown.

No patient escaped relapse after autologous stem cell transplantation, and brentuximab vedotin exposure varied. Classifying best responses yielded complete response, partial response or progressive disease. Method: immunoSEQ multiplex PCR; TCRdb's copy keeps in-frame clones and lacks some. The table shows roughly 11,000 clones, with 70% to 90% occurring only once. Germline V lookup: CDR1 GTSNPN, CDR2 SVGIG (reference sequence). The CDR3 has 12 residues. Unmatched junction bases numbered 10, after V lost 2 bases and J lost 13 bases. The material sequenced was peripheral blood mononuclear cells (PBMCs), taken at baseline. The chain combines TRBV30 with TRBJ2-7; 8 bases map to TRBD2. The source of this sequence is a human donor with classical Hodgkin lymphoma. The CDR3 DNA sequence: TGTGCCTGGAGTTCAATAGGCGGGAGGTCCTACTTC. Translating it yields CAWSSIGGRSYF.